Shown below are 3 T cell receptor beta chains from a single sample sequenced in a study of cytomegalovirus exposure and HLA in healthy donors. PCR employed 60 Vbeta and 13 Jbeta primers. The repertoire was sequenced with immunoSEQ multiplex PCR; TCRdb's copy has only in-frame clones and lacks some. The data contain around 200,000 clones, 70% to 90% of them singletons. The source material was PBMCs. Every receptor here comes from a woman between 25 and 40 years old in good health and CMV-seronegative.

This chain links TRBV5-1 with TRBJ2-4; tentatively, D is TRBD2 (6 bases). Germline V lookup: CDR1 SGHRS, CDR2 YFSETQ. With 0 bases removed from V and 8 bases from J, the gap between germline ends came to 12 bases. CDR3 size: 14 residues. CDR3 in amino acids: CASSLGGWEDIQYF. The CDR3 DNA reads TGCGCCAGCAGCTTGGGGGGGTGGGAGGACATTCAGTACTTC.

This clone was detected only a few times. CDR3 in amino acids: CASSLQGVPSGNTIYF. As DNA, the CDR3 is TGCGCCAGCAGCCTACAGGGGGTGCCCTCTGGAAACACCATATATTTT. This chain connects TRBV5-1 to TRBJ1-3; 8 nucleotides align to TRBD1. From germline, CDR1 is SGHRS and CDR2 YFSETQ. This CDR3 spans 16 amino acids. Losses at the gene ends were 4 bases for V and 0 bases for J; bases not matched to a gene: 6.

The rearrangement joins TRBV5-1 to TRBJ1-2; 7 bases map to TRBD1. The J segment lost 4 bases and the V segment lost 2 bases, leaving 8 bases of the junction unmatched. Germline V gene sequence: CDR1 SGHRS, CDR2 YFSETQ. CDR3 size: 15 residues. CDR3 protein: CASSLNTGESYGYTF. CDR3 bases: TGCGCCAGCAGCTTAAATACAGGGGAGAGCTATGGCTACACCTTC.